These 20 T cell receptor beta chains originate from one sample sequenced in a study of T cells after yellow fever vaccination. A single record per CDR3 protein comes from TCRdb applying MiXCR to the 5' RACE reads. The repertoire holds 350,000 to 450,000 distinct CDR3 sequences, with approximately 19% as singletons. Specimen: PBMCs, collected before the yellow fever booster vaccination. All receptors derive from a young man who received the YFV17D yellow fever vaccine.

As for this clonotype: A much bigger clone sits one base away, suggesting this may be a read error. CDR3 in amino acids: CASSLLYNEQFF. CDR3 DNA sequence: TGTGCCAGCAGCTTACTGTACAATGAGCAGTTCTTC. J is TRBJ2-1 and V is TRBV7-9; D is uncertain. This CDR3 is 12 amino acids long. Germline values: CDR1 SEHNR, CDR2 FQNEAQ (reference sequence). V dropped 2 bases and J dropped 4 bases, with 3 bases sitting between them.

This clonotype was detected only a few times. This rearrangement joins TRBV7-6 to TRBJ2-2; D remains unclear. V was pared by 2 bases and J by 2 bases, with 12 bases between. In germline, CDR1 is SGHVS, CDR2 FNYEAQ. The CDR3 has 16 residues. The CDR3 spells CASSLSPGGNTGELFF. CDR3 bases: TGTGCCAGCAGCTTAAGTCCGGGCGGCAACACCGGGGAGCTGTTTTTT.

This clonotype was seen repeatedly, ten times or more. The gene calls are TRBV20-1 and TRBJ2-3, with 8 bases aligning to TRBD2. This CDR3 is 16 amino acids long. Unmatched junction bases numbered 16, after V lost 6 bases and J lost 5 bases. CDR1 is DFQATT, CDR2 SNEGSKA, per germline (reference sequence). The CDR3 sequence is CSASSSGGAGVDTQYF. The CDR3 DNA follows: TGCAGTGCATCCTCCTCCGGGGGGGCCGGGGTAGATACGCAGTATTTT.

The J gene is TRBJ1-1, the V gene TRBV7-9; 7 nucleotides align to TRBD1. Per the germline V gene, CDR1 is SEHNR and CDR2 is FQNEAQ (reference sequence). After removal of 5 bases from V and 4 bases from J, the junction contained 10 bases not matched to a gene. The CDR3 runs 15 residues. The CDR3 is CASSPQGGTSTEAFF. CDR3 nucleotide sequence: TGTGCCAGCAGCCCCCAGGGGGGGACCAGCACTGAAGCTTTCTTT.

The chain uses TRBV29-1 and TRBJ2-5; TRBD1 might be the D (6 bases). The CDR3 has 12 residues. From germline, CDR1 is SQVTM and CDR2 ANQGSEA. The ends were cut back, 4 bases at V and 1 base at J, with 7 bases in the middle. CDR3 region: CSVAQGQETQYF. CDR3 DNA: TGCAGCGTTGCACAGGGCCAAGAGACCCAGTACTTC.

There are a few counts of this clonotype. The CDR3 loop reads CASNSQGADEKLFF. DNA of the CDR3: TGTGCCAGCAACTCACAGGGGGCGGATGAAAAACTGTTTTTT. The chain carries TRBV7-2 and TRBJ1-4, with 9 bases lining up with TRBD1. J lost 6 bases, V lost 7 bases, and 6 bases had no gene match. Germline loops: CDR1 SGHTA, CDR2 FQGNSA. The CDR3 has 14 amino acids. Combining the CDR3 with reference TRBV7-2 and TRBJ1-4 gives the whole variable domain GAGVSQSPSNKVTEKGKDVELRCDPISGHTALYWYRQSLGQGLEFLIYFQGNSAPDKSGLPSDRFSAERTGGSVSTLTIQRTQQEDSAVYLCASNSQGADEKLFFGSGTQLSVL.

This rearrangement joins TRBV19 to TRBJ1-3; D call uncertain. This CDR3 comprises 14 residues. Germline V gene lookup returns CDR1 LNHDA and CDR2 SQIVND (reference sequence). V was trimmed by 8 bases and J by 4 bases, leaving 15 bases between them. CDR3 region: CASRGFGDGNTIYF. As DNA, the CDR3 is TGTGCCAGTCGAGGGTTTGGCGACGGAAACACCATATATTTT.

This clonotype was detected many times. The chain is built from TRBV18 and TRBJ1-2; no definite D call. Trimming removed 0 bases from V and 8 bases from J, with 10 bases in between. CDR1 and CDR2 from the germline V gene are KGHSH and LQKENI. The length of the CDR3 is 13 residues. In nucleotides, the CDR3 is TGTGCCAGCTCACCACCGTCGGGGTTCGGCTACACCTTC. It is translated as CASSPPSGFGYTF.

This clonotype was found a few times. J is TRBJ2-1 and V is TRBV5-8; D is possibly TRBD1 (6 bases). The CDR3 sequence is 11 residues long. V lost 4 bases and J 10 bases, leaving 9 bases between the germline ends. Germline CDR1 and CDR2: SGHTS and YDEGEE. CDR3 bases: TGTGCCAGCAGCCTAGGACAGGAGCAGTTCTTC. Residues: CASSLGQEQFF.

This clonotype was observed many times. The V and J genes are TRBV7-2 and TRBJ1-3, with 9 bases lining up with TRBD1. Unmatched junction bases numbered 3, after V lost 1 base and J lost 8 bases. CDR1 is SGHTA and CDR2 is FQGNSA in the germline V gene. CDR3 length equals 14 residues. In DNA, the CDR3 is TGTGCCAGCAGCTTAGGACAGGGGGAAGACACCATATATTTT. Translating gives CASSLGQGEDTIYF.

V gene TRBV3-1 combines with J gene TRBJ2-3, with a tentative D call TRBD2 (7 bases). Trimming removed 5 bases from V and 1 base from J, with 10 bases in between. CDR1 is LGHDT and CDR2 is YNNKEL in the germline V gene (reference sequence). The CDR3 length is 14 residues. For the CDR3, the DNA is TGTGCCAGCAGCAAGGGGGGGGGCACAGATACGCAGTATTTT. It specifies CASSKGGGTDTQYF.

This chain uses TRBV4-1 with TRBJ1-2; 9 bases match TRBD1. The CDR3 consists of 14 residues. Germline V gene data show CDR1 as MGHRA and CDR2 as YSYEKL. The J segment lost 6 bases and the V segment lost 1 base, leaving 3 bases of the junction unmatched. The CDR3 loop is CASSQAQGADGYTF. The CDR3 coding sequence is TGCGCCAGCAGCCAAGCACAGGGGGCCGATGGCTACACCTTC.

The chain employs TRBV11-2 and TRBJ2-1, with 9 bases identical to TRBD2. This CDR3 contains 14 residues. Trimming took 3 bases from V and 9 from J; bases not matched to a gene: 6. Germline values: CDR1 SGHAT, CDR2 FQNNGV. In DNA form, the CDR3 reads TGTGCCAGCAGCTTCGGGCGGGGGGGCGGTGAGCAGTTCTTC. Translated: CASSFGRGGGEQFF.

The V gene is TRBV15, the J gene TRBJ2-7; 9 bases are shared with TRBD2. Losses at the gene ends were 1 base for V and 1 base for J; bases not matched to a gene: 11. CDR1 is LNHNV, CDR2 YYDKDF, per germline (reference sequence). The CDR3 is made up of 18 amino acids. CDR3 in amino acids: CATSRARETSGYSYEQYF. The CDR3 DNA reads TGTGCCACCAGCAGAGCCCGCGAGACTAGCGGCTATTCCTACGAGCAGTACTTC.

This rearrangement joins TRBV7-2 to TRBJ2-1; 9 nucleotides match TRBD2. CDR1 and CDR2 (germline): SGHTA, FQGNSA. V lost 6 bases to trimming and J lost 9 bases; unmatched junction nucleotides: 9. CDR3 length: 14 amino acids. CDR3 protein: CASRNAGGNAEQFF. The CDR3 DNA reads TGTGCCAGCAGAAATGCGGGGGGGAACGCTGAGCAGTTCTTC.

V usage is TRBV7-9 and J usage is TRBJ2-6, with a possible D match to TRBD1 (5 bases). V was trimmed by 1 base and J by 0 bases, leaving 13 bases between them. This CDR3 contains 18 residues. Germline CDR1 reads SEHNR; CDR2 reads FQNEAQ (reference sequence). The CDR3 here is CASSLVPGPRSGANVLTF. The CDR3 DNA follows: TGTGCCAGCAGCTTAGTTCCAGGGCCCCGCTCTGGGGCCAACGTCCTGACTTTC.

The chain carries TRBV20-1 and TRBJ1-4; TRBD1 matches 9 bases. With 4 bases clipped from V and 7 bases from J, the junction kept 10 bases outside the gene matches. The germline CDR1 and CDR2 sequences are DFQATT and SNEGSKA (reference sequence). The CDR3 runs to 15 residues. CDR3 loop: CSATPPGTGSEKLFF. The DNA of the CDR3 is TGCAGTGCTACCCCCCCTGGGACAGGGTCTGAAAAACTGTTTTTT.

This clonotype was picked up a small number of times. The chain has TRBV2 and TRBJ2-5; tentatively, D is TRBD2 (5 bases). This CDR3 has 13 amino acids. Germline V CDR1 and CDR2: SNHLY, FYNNEI. Trimming removed 3 bases from V and 7 bases from J, with 12 bases in between. The CDR3 DNA follows: TGTGCCAGCAGTGAGGGTAGGGAGCGGACCCAGTACTTC. Translated, it gives CASSEGRERTQYF.

Only a few counts were recorded for this clonotype. The J gene is TRBJ2-5, the V gene TRBV28; TRBD2 aligns across 10 bases. Unmatched junction bases numbered 11, after V lost 5 bases and J lost 5 bases. The CDR3 spans 16 residues. Germline V gene lookup returns CDR1 MDHEN and CDR2 SYDVKM. The CDR3 region has the DNA TGTGCCAGCAGTGTCGTTAGCGGGGGGACATGGGAGACCCAGTACTTC. Amino acids: CASSVVSGGTWETQYF.

J is TRBJ1-2 and V is TRBV7-9, with TRBD1 matching 8 bases. Trimming removed 2 bases from V and 7 bases from J; junction bases left unmatched: 3. Germline lookup yields CDR1 SEHNR and CDR2 FQNEAQ (reference sequence). The length of the CDR3 is 13 residues. CDR3 nucleotides: TGTGCCAGCAGCTTACAGGGGGCGGTTGGCTACACCTTC. This translates into CASSLQGAVGYTF.